This TCR beta chain was obtained from a study of spatial heterogeneity in lung cancer. Overall study context: Among detected sequences, beta-chain ones consistently exceeded alpha-chain ones in number. As counted in raw reads, each unique TCR and UMI combination appeared more than ten times on average.

Regarding time point: sample taken at primary tumor resection. Donors were over 70 untreated early-stage non-small cell lung cancer patients. TCRdb re-derived calls from the 5' RACE reads in MiXCR, one entry per CDR3 protein. The sample has about 21,000 distinct CDR3 sequences, 3.5% to 5.5% seen once. The CDR3 consists of 13 residues. The germline gives CDR1 MNHNS, CDR2 SASEGT. Trimming took off 5 bases at V and 3 bases at J, with 10 bases between the two ends. This clonotype showed up many times. The genes are TRBV6-1 and TRBJ1-1, with TRBD1 as a possible D gene (6 bases). This receptor was taken from a male donor with early-stage non-small cell lung cancer. The material sequenced was PBMCs, taken at surgery. The CDR3: CASSRGGHTEAFF. The CDR3 nucleotides read TGTGCCAGCAGTAGGGGGGGGCACACTGAAGCTTTCTTT.